One TCR beta chain is described in this entry. The target antigen is unknown. The record originates from a study of T-cell memory formation after mild COVID-19. Notes on the study in general: CD4+ bias marked clones expanding day 15 to 37, unlike balanced contracting clones. Of the contracting clones, CD4+ ones lay mainly in CM and EM, and CD8+ ones in EMRA.

Trimming cost V 1 base and J 4 bases; bases outside gene matches: 3. This CDR3 has 15 amino acids. Germline CDR1 SEHNR, CDR2 FQNEAQ (reference sequence). TCRdb re-called the 5' RACE reads through MiXCR, storing one row per CDR3 protein. The table shows some 300,000 distinct CDR3 sequences, with about 20% occurring only once. The sample was PBMCs or a T cell subset sorted from them (not recorded which). The receptor was isolated from a man aged 18-30 years who had mild COVID-19 (a few samples of this study predate the infection). Cell type and time point are not known. This chain connects TRBV7-9 to TRBJ1-1, with 10 bases fitting TRBD1. This chain's CDR3 is CASSLGDRGGTEAFF. The CDR3 DNA sequence: TGTGCCAGCAGCTTAGGGGACAGGGGTGGCACTGAAGCTTTCTTT. The full variable domain, in which reference TRBV7-9 and TRBJ1-1 provide the parts outside the CDR3, is DTGVSQNPRHKITKRGQNVTFRCDPISEHNRLYWYRQTLGQGPEFLTYFQNEAQLEKSRLLSDRFSAERPKGSFSTLEIQRTEQGDSAMYLCASSLGDRGGTEAFFGQGTRLTVV.